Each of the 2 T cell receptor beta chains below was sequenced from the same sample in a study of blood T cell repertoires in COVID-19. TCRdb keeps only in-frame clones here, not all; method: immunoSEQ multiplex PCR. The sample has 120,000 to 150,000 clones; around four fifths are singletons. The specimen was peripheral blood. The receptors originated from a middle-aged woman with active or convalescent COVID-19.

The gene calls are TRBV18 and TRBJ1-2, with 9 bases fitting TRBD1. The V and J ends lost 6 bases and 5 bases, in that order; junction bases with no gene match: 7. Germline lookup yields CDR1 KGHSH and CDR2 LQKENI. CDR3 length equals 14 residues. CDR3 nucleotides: TGTGCCAGCTCGGAAGGACAGGGGACTTATGGCTACACCTTC. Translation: CASSEGQGTYGYTF.

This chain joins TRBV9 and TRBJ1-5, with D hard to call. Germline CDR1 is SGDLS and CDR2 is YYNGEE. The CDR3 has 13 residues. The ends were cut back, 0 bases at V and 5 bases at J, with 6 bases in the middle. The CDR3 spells CASSVGLDQPQHF. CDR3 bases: TGTGCCAGCAGCGTAGGACTGGATCAGCCCCAGCATTTT.